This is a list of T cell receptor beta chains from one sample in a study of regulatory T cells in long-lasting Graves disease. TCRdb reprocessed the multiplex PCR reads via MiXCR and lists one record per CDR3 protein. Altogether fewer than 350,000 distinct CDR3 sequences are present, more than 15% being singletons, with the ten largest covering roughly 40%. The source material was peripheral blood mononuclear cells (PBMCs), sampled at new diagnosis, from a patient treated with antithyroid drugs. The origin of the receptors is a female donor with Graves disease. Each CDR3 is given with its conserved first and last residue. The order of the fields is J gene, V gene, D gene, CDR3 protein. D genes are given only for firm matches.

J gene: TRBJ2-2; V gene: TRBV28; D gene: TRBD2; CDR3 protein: CASRFSRLAGPTGELFF
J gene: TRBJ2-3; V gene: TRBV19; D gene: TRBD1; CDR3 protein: CASSSTGLDTQYF
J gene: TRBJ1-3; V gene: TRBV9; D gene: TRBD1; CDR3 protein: CASSATDRGLDTIYF
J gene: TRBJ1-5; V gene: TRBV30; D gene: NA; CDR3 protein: CAWSVGTLQPQHF
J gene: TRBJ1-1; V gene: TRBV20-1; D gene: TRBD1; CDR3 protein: CSPDRSYNTEAFF
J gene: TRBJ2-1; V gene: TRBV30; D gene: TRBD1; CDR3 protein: CASGQGNNEQFF
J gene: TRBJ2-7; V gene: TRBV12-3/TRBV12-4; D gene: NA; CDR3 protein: CASSLSTGSYEQYF
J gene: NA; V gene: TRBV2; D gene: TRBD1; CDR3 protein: CASSEAWTGSGETQYF
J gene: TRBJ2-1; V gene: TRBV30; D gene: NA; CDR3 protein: CAWSVLGNINEQFF
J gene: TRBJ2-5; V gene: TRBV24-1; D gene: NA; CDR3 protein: CATSRGRLSETQYF
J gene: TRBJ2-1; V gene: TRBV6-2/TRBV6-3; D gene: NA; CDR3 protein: CASRSYRAPRGEQFF
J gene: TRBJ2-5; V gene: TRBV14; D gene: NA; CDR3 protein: CASSQANLEETQYF
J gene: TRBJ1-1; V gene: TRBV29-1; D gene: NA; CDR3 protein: CSVAGLTEAFF
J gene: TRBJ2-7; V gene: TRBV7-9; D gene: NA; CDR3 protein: CASSLRQGGVYEQYF
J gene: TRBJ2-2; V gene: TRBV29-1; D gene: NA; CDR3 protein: CSVRLSGSNTGELFF
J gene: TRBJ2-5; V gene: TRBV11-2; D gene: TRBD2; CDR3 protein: CTWGGMGKTQYF
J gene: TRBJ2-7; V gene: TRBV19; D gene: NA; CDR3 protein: CASSIAGLLGEQYF
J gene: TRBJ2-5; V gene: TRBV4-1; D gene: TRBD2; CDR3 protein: CASSQGWLAGTRGVTQYF
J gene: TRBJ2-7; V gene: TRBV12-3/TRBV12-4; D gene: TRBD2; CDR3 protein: CASSPERELSYEQYF
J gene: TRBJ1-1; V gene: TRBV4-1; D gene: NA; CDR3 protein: CASSQDVGIGNTEAFF
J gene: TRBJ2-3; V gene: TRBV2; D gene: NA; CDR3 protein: CASSSTSSDTQYF
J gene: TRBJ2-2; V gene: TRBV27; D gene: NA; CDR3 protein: CASRTSNTGELFF
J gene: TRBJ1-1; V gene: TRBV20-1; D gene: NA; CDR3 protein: CSARDLLSDTEAFF
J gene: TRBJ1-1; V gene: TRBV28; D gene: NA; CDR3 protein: CASSPSDFQEAFF
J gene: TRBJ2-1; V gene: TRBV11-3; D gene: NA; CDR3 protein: CASSTPAGITYNEQFF
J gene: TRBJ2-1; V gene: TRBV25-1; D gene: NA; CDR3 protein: CASSESRQVPYNEQFF
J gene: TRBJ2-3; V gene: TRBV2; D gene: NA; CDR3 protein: CASSVNKNTQYF
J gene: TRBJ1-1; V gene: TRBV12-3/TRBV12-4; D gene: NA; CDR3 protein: CASILGGGTEAFF
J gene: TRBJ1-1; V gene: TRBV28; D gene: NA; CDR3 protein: CASSSLGLDTEAFF
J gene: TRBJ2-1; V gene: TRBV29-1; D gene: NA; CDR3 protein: CSVEQLLTYNEQFF
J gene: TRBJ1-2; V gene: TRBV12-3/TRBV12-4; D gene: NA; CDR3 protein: CASSFPPVPQYGYTF
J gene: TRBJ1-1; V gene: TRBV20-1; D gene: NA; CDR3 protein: CSATDTDTEAFF
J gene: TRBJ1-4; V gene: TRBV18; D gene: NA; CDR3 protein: CASSLLVGLDNEKLFF
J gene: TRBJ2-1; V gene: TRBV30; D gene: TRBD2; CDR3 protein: CAWGLGLAGHSYNEQFF
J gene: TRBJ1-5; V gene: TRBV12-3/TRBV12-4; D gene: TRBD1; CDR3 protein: CASRSGQGEWDNQPQHF
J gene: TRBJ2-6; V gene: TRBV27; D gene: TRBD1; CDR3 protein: CASSFSGTGFSGANVLTF
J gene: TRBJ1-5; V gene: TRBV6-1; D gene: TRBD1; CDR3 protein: CASSKPLDRDYQPQHF
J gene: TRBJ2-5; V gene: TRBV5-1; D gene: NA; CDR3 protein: CASSLGTTEGLETQYF
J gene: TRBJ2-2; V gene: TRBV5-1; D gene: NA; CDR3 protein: CATQKSSSSGELFF
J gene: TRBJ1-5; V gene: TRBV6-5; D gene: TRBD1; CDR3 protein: CASSYRTGRQSQHF
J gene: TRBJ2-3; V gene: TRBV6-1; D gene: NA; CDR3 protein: CASSQNGEKLTDTRYF
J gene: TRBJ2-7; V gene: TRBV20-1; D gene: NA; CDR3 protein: CSVSHPYGRLREQYF
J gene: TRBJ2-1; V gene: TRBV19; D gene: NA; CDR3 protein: CASTNPRASPYNEQFF
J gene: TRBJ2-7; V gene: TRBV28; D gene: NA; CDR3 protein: CASSSGSASYEQYF
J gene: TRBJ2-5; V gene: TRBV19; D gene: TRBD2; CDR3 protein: CASSRTSDKETQYF